One and the same sample provided the 29 T cell receptor beta chains below, sequenced in a study of long-term antiretroviral therapy in people with HIV. The assay, immunoSEQ v3.0, was run at survey level. TCRdb keeps only in-frame clones here, not all; method: immunoSEQ multiplex PCR. The data contain more than 20,000 clones, about 85% of them singletons. The sample in question was unsorted PBMCs, obtained 2.3 years after starting antiretroviral therapy. These receptors were taken from a man aged 40-50 years with HIV.

CDR3 in DNA: TGTGCCAGCACCAGGGTGCAGGGGACTGAAGCTTTCTTT. This translates into CASTRVQGTEAFF. The rearrangement uses TRBV7-6 and TRBJ1-1; possibly TRBD1 for D (6 bases). Germline values: CDR1 SGHVS, CDR2 FNYEAQ. The CDR3 is made up of 13 amino acids. Trimming removed 7 bases from V and 5 bases from J, with 14 bases in between.

The chain has TRBV27 and TRBJ1-5; D call uncertain. V was pared by 6 bases and J by 1 base, with 4 bases between. The CDR3 length is 12 residues. Germline assignment: CDR1 MNHEY and CDR2 SMNVEV (reference sequence). Written as DNA, the CDR3 is TGTGCCAGCAGAACCAGCAATCAGCCCCAGCATTTT. The encoded protein is CASRTSNQPQHF.

The J gene is TRBJ2-7, the V gene TRBV5-6; D is perhaps TRBD2 (6 bases). Per germline, CDR1 SGHDT and CDR2 YYEEEE. The CDR3 is 14 residues long. Trimming pared 5 bases from V and 2 bases from J, leaving 14 bases between. The chain's CDR3 is CASSHGTGAYEQYF. Written as DNA, the CDR3 is TGTGCCAGCAGTCATGGGACGGGGGCCTACGAGCAGTACTTC. The variable domain in full, with the rest retrieved from reference TRBV5-6 and TRBJ2-7, is DAGVTQSPTHLIKTRGQQVTLRCSPKSGHDTVSWYQQALGQGPQFIFQYYEEEERQRGNFPDRFSGHQFPNYSSELNVNALLLGDSALYLCASSHGTGAYEQYFGPGTRLTVT.

This chain joins TRBV5-1 and TRBJ1-1; TRBD1 aligns across 9 bases. Trimming at V came to 4 bases and at J to 1 base, leaving 5 bases not matched to a gene. Germline V gene lookup returns CDR1 SGHRS and CDR2 YFSETQ. There are 15 residues in the CDR3. The CDR3 sequence: CASSMGQGWNTEAFF. CDR3 coding DNA: TGCGCCAGCAGCATGGGACAGGGCTGGAACACTGAAGCTTTCTTT.

This clone was counted a few times. The rearrangement links TRBV9 to TRBJ2-7; TRBD1 might be the D (5 bases). Germline V gene data show CDR1 as SGDLS and CDR2 as YYNGEE. V gave up 0 bases and J gave up 2 bases, with 9 bases separating them. This CDR3 has 14 amino acids. The CDR3 protein is CASSVADSAYEQYF. Written as DNA, the CDR3 is TGTGCCAGCAGCGTAGCTGACAGTGCCTACGAGCAGTACTTC. Variable domain in full (rest from reference TRBV9 and TRBJ2-7): DSGVTQTPKHLITATGQRVTLRCSPRSGDLSVYWYQQSLDQGLQFLIQYYNGEERAKGNILERFSAQQFPDLHSELNLSSLELGDSALYFCASSVADSAYEQYFGPGTRLTVT.

The genes are TRBV19 and TRBJ1-5, with D possibly being TRBD1 (6 bases). CDR1 LNHDA and CDR2 SQIVND come from the germline V gene (reference sequence). This CDR3 has 17 amino acids. Trimming pared 3 bases from V and 2 bases from J, leaving 17 bases between. The CDR3 loop reads CASSIPQGSIGNQPQHF. The DNA for the CDR3 is TGTGCCAGTAGTATCCCACAGGGATCTATAGGCAATCAGCCCCAGCATTTT.

The chain has TRBV6-5 and TRBJ2-2; D perhaps matches TRBD2 (5 bases). The CDR3 sequence is 14 residues long. Germline CDR1 and CDR2: MNHEY and SVGAGI. The V end lost 0 bases, the J end lost 6 bases, and 8 bases lay between the germline ends. CDR3 sequence reads: CASSYSEGAGELFF. CDR3 bases: TGTGCCAGCAGTTACTCTGAGGGCGCCGGGGAGCTGTTTTTT.

The rearrangement joins TRBV2 to TRBJ2-7; D might be TRBD1 (6 bases). CDR3 size: 14 residues. CDR1 SNHLY and CDR2 FYNNEI come from the germline V gene. V was pared by 7 bases and J by 3 bases, with 16 bases between. The CDR3 protein is CASTEAQGSYEQYF. The CDR3 bases are TGTGCCAGCACCGAGGCGCAGGGGAGCTACGAGCAGTACTTC.

The V gene is TRBV14, the J gene TRBJ2-2, with TRBD1 as a possible D gene (5 bases). Trimming removed 0 bases from V and 3 bases from J, with 14 bases in between. Germline loops: CDR1 SGHDN, CDR2 FVKESK. The CDR3 is made up of 17 amino acids. The CDR3 spells CASSQDGREWYTGELFF. The CDR3 DNA follows: TGTGCCAGCAGCCAAGATGGCAGGGAATGGTACACCGGGGAGCTGTTTTTT.

The rearrangement uses TRBV10-2 and TRBJ2-3; unclear D gene. The CDR3 consists of 12 residues. V was cut by 3 bases and J by 4 bases, with 5 bases left in between. Germline lookup yields CDR1 WSHSY and CDR2 SAAADI. CDR3 coding DNA: TGCGCCAGCAGTGAAGGTTCAGATACGCAGTATTTT. As protein: CASSEGSDTQYF.

The rearrangement uses TRBV21-1 and TRBJ1-1. TRBV21-1 constitutes a pseudogene. This CDR3 contains 14 residues. This chain's CDR3 is CASSKVGGDTEAFF. The CDR3 DNA follows: TGTGCCAGCAGCAAAGTTGGGGGGGACACTGAAGCTTTCTTT.

The gene calls are TRBV5-1 and TRBJ2-4; TRBD1 might be the D (6 bases). The V gene lost 4 bases and the J gene lost 7 bases, with 12 bases spanning the gap. Germline V gives CDR1 SGHRS, CDR2 YFSETQ. This CDR3 has 13 amino acids. CDR3: CASSGQSQNIQYF. Here the CDR3 DNA reads TGCGCCAGCAGCGGACAGTCTCAGAACATTCAGTACTTC.

The chain uses TRBV27 and TRBJ1-5, with D possibly TRBD1 on 5 matching bases. V lost 6 bases and J lost 4, with 13 bases in between. Germline CDR1 is MNHEY and CDR2 is SMNVEV (reference sequence). The CDR3 spans 14 residues. The CDR3, as DNA: TGTGCCAGCAGGCCTACGGGGGGGAATCAGCCCCAGCATTTT. Residues: CASRPTGGNQPQHF.

This chain connects TRBV2 to TRBJ1-4, with 9 bases that match TRBD1. Per germline, CDR1 SNHLY and CDR2 FYNNEI. V dropped 5 bases and J dropped 8; count of bases not matched to a gene: 9. The CDR3 is made up of 15 amino acids. The CDR3 is CASSRQTGGKEKLFF. The CDR3 DNA follows: TGTGCCAGCAGTCGTCAGACAGGGGGAAAGGAAAAACTGTTTTTT.

The V call is TRBV9, the J call TRBJ1-1; a possible D gene is TRBD1 (6 bases). V lost 3 bases to trimming and J lost 5 bases, with 14 bases between them. This CDR3 is built from 14 residues. Germline CDR1 and CDR2: SGDLS and YYNGEE. The CDR3 loop reads CASSGGGGRTEAFF. In DNA form, the CDR3 reads TGTGCCAGCAGCGGAGGAGGGGGTCGTACTGAAGCTTTCTTT.

The chain recombines TRBV6-1 with TRBJ2-7, with no clear D. Trimming took off 1 base at V and 1 base at J, with 8 bases between the two ends. The CDR3 runs 14 residues. Germline CDR1 and CDR2: MNHNS and SASEGT. CDR3: CASSEGYYSYEQYF. The DNA for the CDR3 is TGTGCCAGCAGTGAAGGATACTATTCCTACGAGCAGTACTTC.

The chain couples TRBV13 to TRBJ1-1; no firm D call. Trimming left V 3 bases short and J 1 base short, with 6 bases between. Germline CDR1 PRHDT, CDR2 FYEKMQ (reference sequence). The CDR3 runs 13 residues. The CDR3 loop reads CASSFPANTEAFF. In DNA, the CDR3 is TGTGCCAGCAGCTTCCCAGCGAACACTGAAGCTTTCTTT.

J is TRBJ2-2 and V is TRBV11-3; D might be TRBD2 (5 bases). CDR1 and CDR2 from the germline V gene are SGHNT and YENEEA. This CDR3 has 15 amino acids. V lost 5 bases to trimming and J lost 0 bases, with 10 bases between them. The CDR3, as DNA: TGTGCCAGCAGCCACGGAGGTACGAACACCGGGGAGCTGTTTTTT. Translating it yields CASSHGGTNTGELFF.

The rearrangement uses TRBV7-9 and TRBJ1-1; tentative D call: TRBD1 (6 bases). This CDR3 is built from 13 residues. Germline V CDR1 and CDR2: SEHNR, FQNEAQ (reference sequence). V was cut by 5 bases and J by 4 bases, with 11 bases left in between. The CDR3 is CASSPRQATEAFF. The DNA for the CDR3 is TGTGCCAGCAGCCCGAGACAGGCCACTGAAGCTTTCTTT. Filled out from reference TRBV7-9 and TRBJ1-1, the complete variable domain reads DTGVSQNPRHKITKRGQNVTFRCDPISEHNRLYWYRQTLGQGPEFLTYFQNEAQLEKSRLLSDRFSAERPKGSFSTLEIQRTEQGDSAMYLCASSPRQATEAFFGQGTRLTVV.

The V gene is TRBV5-6, the J gene TRBJ2-3; a possible D gene is TRBD1 (6 bases). The CDR3 loop spans 15 amino acids. In germline, CDR1 is SGHDT, CDR2 YYEEEE. Trimming removed 0 bases from V and 2 bases from J, with 10 bases in between. DNA of the CDR3: TGTGCCAGCAGCTTGGACAGGGCTTCCACAGATACGCAGTATTTT. Translated: CASSLDRASTDTQYF.

This clone was counted between two and nine times. The V and J genes are TRBV7-6 and TRBJ2-7; TRBD2 might be the D (6 bases). Germline V gives CDR1 SGHVS, CDR2 FNYEAQ. V was pared by 5 bases and J by 4 bases, with 12 bases between. This CDR3 has 13 amino acids. CDR3 DNA: TGTGCCAGCAGCCCGGCGGGGAGATACGAGCAGTACTTC. Translating gives CASSPAGRYEQYF. Variable domain in full (rest from reference TRBV7-6 and TRBJ2-7): GAGVSQSPRYKVTKRGQDVALRCDPISGHVSLYWYRQALGQGPEFLTYFNYEAQQDKSGLPNDRFSAERPEGSISTLTIQRTEQRDSAMYRCASSPAGRYEQYFGPGTRLTVT.

This clone was observed a handful of times. The chain has TRBV5-5 and TRBJ1-1; 7 bases agree with TRBD1. The V and J ends lost 3 bases and 6 bases, in that order; junction bases with no gene match: 8. Germline CDR1 is SGHKS and CDR2 is YYEKEE (reference sequence). The CDR3 loop spans 14 amino acids. CDR3 sequence reads: CASSSTGSNAEAFF. The CDR3 nucleotides are TGTGCCAGCAGCTCGACAGGGTCAAACGCTGAAGCTTTCTTT.

The V call is TRBV6-6, the J call TRBJ2-1; D is unresolved. V was pared by 6 bases and J by 5 bases, with 14 bases between. CDR1 is MNHNY, CDR2 SVGAGI, per germline (reference sequence). The CDR3 consists of 14 residues. CDR3 DNA: TGTGCCAGCAGCCGGTTAGAGGTCAACAATGAGCAGTTCTTC. This translates into CASSRLEVNNEQFF.

The rearrangement joins TRBV5-6 to TRBJ1-2; D is possibly TRBD1 (6 bases). The CDR3 is 15 amino acids. Germline loops: CDR1 SGHDT, CDR2 YYEEEE. Trimming removed 1 base at V and 8 bases at J, with 18 bases between. The DNA for the CDR3 is TGTGCCAGCAGCTTGATCCTGTCAGGGGCGGGGGGCTACACCTTC. Translated, it gives CASSLILSGAGGYTF.

This clone was picked up one time. The chain recombines TRBV4-1 with TRBJ2-7; 9 nucleotides match TRBD1. The CDR3 consists of 15 residues. In germline, CDR1 is MGHRA, CDR2 YSYEKL. Trimming removed 1 base from V and 2 bases from J; junction bases left unmatched: 3. CDR3 DNA sequence: TGCGCCAGCAGCCAAGGGGACAGGGCCACCTACGAGCAGTACTTC. It specifies CASSQGDRATYEQYF.

V usage is TRBV25-1 and J usage is TRBJ1-1; no definite D call. Germline V gives CDR1 MGHDK, CDR2 SYGVNS. The CDR3 runs to 12 residues. The V gene lost 5 bases and the J gene lost 4 bases, with 8 bases spanning the gap. In nucleotides, the CDR3 is TGTGCCAGCAGTTCGTGGACCACTGAAGCTTTCTTT. It translates to CASSSWTTEAFF.

This sequence joins TRBV4-1 and TRBJ2-7; D remains unclear. The CDR3 totals 15 residues. V lost 4 bases, J lost 0 bases, and 13 bases lay in between. Germline V gene lookup returns CDR1 MGHRA and CDR2 YSYEKL. The CDR3 loop reads CASSPSTGFSYEQYF. The CDR3 DNA reads TGCGCCAGCAGCCCCTCAACGGGTTTCTCCTACGAGCAGTACTTC.

The V call is TRBV6-1, the J call TRBJ1-3, with a tentative D call TRBD1 (5 bases). This CDR3 comprises 14 residues. With 4 bases removed from V and 0 bases from J, the gap between germline ends came to 7 bases. Per the germline V gene, CDR1 is MNHNS and CDR2 is SASEGT. The CDR3 nucleotides read TGTGCCAGCAGTGGAGGGGCCTCTGGAAACACCATATATTTT. Amino acids: CASSGGASGNTIYF.

Only a few counts were recorded for this clone. V is TRBV7-2 and J is TRBJ2-7; perhaps D is TRBD1 or TRBD2 (5 bases each). This CDR3 has 15 amino acids. In germline, CDR1 is SGHTA, CDR2 FQGNSA. Deletions cut 1 base from V and 9 bases from J, with 19 bases between. This CDR3 reads CASSLGGTAGIGQYF. The CDR3 nucleotides are TGTGCCAGCAGCTTAGGAGGGACGGCGGGTATCGGGCAGTACTTC.